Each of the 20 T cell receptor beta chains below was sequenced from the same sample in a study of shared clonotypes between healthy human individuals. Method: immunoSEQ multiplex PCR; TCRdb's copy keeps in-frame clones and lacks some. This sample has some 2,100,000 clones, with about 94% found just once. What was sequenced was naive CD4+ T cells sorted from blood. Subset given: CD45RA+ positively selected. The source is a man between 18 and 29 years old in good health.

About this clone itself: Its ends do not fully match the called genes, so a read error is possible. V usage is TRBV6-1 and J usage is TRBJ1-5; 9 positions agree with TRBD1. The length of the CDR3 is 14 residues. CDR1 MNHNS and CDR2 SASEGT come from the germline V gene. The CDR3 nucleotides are TGTGCCAGCAGGGAAGGGACAGGGCATCAGCCCCAGCATTTT. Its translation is CASREGTGHQPQHF.

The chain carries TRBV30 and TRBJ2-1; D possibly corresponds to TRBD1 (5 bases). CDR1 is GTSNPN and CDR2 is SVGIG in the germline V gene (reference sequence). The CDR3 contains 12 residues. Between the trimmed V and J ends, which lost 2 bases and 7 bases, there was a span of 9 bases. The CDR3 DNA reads TGTGCCTGGAGTAGGGGAAGAAATGAGCAGTTCTTC. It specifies CAWSRGRNEQFF.

This chain's CDR3 is CAQRDPGQGLNYGYTF. CDR3 coding DNA: TGTGCCCAAAGGGATCCGGGACAGGGGTTAAACTATGGCTACACCTTC. The J gene is TRBJ1-2, the V gene TRBV30; TRBD1 matches at 10 bases. There are 16 residues in the CDR3. Germline V gene lookup returns CDR1 GTSNPN and CDR2 SVGIG (reference sequence). V shed 8 bases, J shed 2 bases, and the junction held 14 bases outside the gene matches.

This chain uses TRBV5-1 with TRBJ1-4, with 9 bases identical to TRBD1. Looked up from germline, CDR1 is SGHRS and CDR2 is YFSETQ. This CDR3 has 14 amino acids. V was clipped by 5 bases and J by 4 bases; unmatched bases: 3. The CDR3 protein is CASRKTGGNEKLFF. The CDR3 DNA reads TGCGCCAGCAGAAAGACAGGGGGTAATGAAAAACTGTTTTTT. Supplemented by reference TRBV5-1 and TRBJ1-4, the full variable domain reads KAGVTQTPRYLIKTRGQQVTLSCSPISGHRSVSWYQQTPGQGLQFLFEYFSETQRNKGNFPGRFSGRQFSNSRSEMNVSTLELGDSALYLCASRKTGGNEKLFFGSGTQLSVL.

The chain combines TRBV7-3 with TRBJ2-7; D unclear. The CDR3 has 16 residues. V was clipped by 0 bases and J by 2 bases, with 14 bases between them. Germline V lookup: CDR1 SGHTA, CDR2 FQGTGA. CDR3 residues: CASSLTSLIGPYEQYF. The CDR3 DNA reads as TGTGCCAGCAGCTTAACGTCCCTAATCGGCCCCTACGAGCAGTACTTC.

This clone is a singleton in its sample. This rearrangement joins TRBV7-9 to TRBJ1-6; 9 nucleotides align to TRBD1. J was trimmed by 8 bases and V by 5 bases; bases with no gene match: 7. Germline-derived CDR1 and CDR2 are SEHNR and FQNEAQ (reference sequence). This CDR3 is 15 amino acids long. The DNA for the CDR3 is TGTGCCAGCAGCCGAGGGACAGGGTATGATTCACCCCTCCACTTT. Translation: CASSRGTGYDSPLHF.

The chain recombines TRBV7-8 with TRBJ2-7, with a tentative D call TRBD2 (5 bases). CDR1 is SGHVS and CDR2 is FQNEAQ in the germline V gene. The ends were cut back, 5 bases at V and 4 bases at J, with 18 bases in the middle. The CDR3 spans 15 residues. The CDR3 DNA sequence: TGTGCCAGCAGCCCCCCGTCAGCGGAGATGTACGAGCAGTACTTC. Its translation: CASSPPSAEMYEQYF.

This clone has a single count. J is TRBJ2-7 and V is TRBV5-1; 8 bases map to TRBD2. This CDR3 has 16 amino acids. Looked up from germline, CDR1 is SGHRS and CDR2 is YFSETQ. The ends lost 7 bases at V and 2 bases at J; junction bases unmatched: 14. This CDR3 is CASRPQGTRRPYEQYF. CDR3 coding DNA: TGCGCCAGCCGGCCCCAGGGGACTAGAAGGCCCTACGAGCAGTACTTC.

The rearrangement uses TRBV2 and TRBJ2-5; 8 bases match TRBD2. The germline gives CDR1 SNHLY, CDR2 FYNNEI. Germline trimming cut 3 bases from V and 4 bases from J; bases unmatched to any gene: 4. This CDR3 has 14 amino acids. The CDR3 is CASSETGGPETQYF. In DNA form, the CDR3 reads TGTGCCAGCAGTGAGACGGGGGGGCCAGAGACCCAGTACTTC.

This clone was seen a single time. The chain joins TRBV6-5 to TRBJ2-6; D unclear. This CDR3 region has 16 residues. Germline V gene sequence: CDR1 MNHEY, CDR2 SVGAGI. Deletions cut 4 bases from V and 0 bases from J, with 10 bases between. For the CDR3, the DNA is TGTGCCAGCAGTTCAGGCAAACTCTCTGGGGCCAACGTCCTGACTTTC. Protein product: CASSSGKLSGANVLTF.

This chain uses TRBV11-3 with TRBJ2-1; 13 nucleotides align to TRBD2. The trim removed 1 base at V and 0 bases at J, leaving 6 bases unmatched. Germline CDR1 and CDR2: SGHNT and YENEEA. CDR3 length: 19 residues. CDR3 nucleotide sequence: TGTGCCAGCAGCTTAGCGGGGACTAGCGGGGCGGGCTCCTACAATGAGCAGTTCTTC. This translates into CASSLAGTSGAGSYNEQFF.

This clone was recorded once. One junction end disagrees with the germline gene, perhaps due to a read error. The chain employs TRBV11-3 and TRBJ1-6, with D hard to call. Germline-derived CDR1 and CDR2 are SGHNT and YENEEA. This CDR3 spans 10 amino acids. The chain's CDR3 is CASSLVIPGF. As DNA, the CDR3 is TGTGCCAGCAGCTTAGTTATCCCCGGCTTT.

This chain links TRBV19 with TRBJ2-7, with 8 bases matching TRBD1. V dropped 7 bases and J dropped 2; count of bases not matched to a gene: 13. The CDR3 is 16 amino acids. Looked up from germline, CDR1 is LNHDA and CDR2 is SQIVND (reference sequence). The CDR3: CASTGTGQGRPYEQYF. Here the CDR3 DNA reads TGTGCCAGTACCGGAACCGGACAGGGTCGTCCCTACGAGCAGTACTTC.

This CDR3 reads CASSLAPGEREQYF. The CDR3 region has the DNA TGTGCCAGCAGCTTAGCACCGGGAGAGCGGGAGCAGTACTTC. The J gene is TRBJ2-7, the V gene TRBV11-2, with D possibly TRBD2 on 6 matching bases. Germline V CDR1 and CDR2: SGHAT, FQNNGV. V shed 1 base and J shed 7 bases, with 14 bases lying between them. The CDR3 runs to 14 residues.

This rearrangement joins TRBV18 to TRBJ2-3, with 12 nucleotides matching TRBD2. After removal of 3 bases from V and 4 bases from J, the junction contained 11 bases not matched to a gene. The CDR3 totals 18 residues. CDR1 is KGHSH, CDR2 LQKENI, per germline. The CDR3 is CASSPLLAGGPWADTQYF. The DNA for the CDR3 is TGTGCCAGCTCACCGTTGCTAGCGGGGGGGCCTTGGGCAGATACGCAGTATTTT.

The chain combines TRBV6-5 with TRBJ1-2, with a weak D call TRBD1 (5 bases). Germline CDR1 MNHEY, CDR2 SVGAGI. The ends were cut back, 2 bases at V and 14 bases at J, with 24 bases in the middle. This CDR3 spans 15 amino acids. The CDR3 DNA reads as TGTGCCAGCAGTTACCCACTTGGGACCAGCCTAGTTTCTACCTTC. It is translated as CASSYPLGTSLVSTF.

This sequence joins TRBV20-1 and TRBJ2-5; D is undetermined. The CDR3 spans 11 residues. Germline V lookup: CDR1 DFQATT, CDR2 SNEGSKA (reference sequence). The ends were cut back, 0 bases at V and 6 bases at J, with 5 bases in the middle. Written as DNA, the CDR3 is TGCAGTGCTAGAGATGACAAGACCCAGTACTTC. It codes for CSARDDKTQYF.

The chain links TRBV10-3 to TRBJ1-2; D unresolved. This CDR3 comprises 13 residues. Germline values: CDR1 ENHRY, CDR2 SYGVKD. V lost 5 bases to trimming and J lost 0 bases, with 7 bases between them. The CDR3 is CAISPAANYGYTF. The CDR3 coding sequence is TGTGCCATCAGTCCAGCAGCTAACTATGGCTACACCTTC.

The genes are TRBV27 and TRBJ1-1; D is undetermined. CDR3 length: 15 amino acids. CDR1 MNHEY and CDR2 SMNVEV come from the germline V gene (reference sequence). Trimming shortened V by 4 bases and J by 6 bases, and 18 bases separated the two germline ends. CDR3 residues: CASSSPSQGKAEAFF. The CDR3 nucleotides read TGTGCCAGCAGTTCCCCTTCGCAAGGGAAGGCTGAAGCTTTCTTT.

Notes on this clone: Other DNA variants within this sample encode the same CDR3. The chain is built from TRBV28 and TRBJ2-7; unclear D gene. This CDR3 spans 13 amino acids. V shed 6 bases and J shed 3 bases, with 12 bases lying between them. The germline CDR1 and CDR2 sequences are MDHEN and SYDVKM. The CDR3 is CASSLVRGYEQYF. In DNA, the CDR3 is TGTGCCAGCAGCTTGGTCCGAGGCTACGAGCAGTACTTC.